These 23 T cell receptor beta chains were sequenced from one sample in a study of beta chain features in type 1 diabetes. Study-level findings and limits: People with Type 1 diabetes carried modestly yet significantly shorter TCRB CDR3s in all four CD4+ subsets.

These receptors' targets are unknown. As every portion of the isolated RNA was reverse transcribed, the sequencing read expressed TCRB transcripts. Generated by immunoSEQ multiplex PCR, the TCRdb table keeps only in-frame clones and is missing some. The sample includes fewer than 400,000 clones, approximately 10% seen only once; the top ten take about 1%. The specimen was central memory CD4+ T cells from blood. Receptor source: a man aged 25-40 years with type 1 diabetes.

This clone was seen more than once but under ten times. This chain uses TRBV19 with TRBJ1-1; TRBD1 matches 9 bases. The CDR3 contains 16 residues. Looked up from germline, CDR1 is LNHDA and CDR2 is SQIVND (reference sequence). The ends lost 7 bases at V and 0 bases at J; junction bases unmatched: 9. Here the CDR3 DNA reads TGTGCCAGTACCAATACTCGGGACAGGGTGAACACTGAAGCTTTCTTT. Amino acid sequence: CASTNTRDRVNTEAFF.

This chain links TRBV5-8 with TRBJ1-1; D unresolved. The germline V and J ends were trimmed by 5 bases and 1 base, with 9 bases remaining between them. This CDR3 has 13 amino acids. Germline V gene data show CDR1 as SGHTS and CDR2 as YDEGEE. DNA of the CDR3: TGTGCCAGCAGACCTACACGGAACACTGAAGCTTTCTTT. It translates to CASRPTRNTEAFF.

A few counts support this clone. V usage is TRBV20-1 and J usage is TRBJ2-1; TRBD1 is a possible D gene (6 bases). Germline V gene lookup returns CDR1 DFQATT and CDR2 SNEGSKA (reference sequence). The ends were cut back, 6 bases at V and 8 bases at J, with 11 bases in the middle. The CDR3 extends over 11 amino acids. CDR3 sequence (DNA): TGCAGTGCGAACAGGGCGGATGAGCAGTTCTTC. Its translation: CSANRADEQFF.

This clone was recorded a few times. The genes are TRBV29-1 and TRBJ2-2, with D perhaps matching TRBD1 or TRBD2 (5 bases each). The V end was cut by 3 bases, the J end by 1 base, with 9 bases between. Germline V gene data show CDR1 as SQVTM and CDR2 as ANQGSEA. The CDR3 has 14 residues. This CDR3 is CSVDNGGNTGELFF. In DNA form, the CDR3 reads TGCAGCGTTGATAATGGGGGGAACACCGGGGAGCTGTTTTTT.

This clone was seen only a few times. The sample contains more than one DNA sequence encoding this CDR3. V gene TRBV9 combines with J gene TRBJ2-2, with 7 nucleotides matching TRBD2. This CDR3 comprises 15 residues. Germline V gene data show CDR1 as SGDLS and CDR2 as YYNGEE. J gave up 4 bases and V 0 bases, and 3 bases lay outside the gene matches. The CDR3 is CASSVEGGSTGELFF. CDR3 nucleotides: TGTGCCAGCAGCGTAGAGGGAGGGTCCACCGGGGAGCTGTTTTTT. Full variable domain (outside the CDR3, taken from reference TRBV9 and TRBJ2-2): DSGVTQTPKHLITATGQRVTLRCSPRSGDLSVYWYQQSLDQGLQFLIQYYNGEERAKGNILERFSAQQFPDLHSELNLSSLELGDSALYFCASSVEGGSTGELFFGEGSRLTVL.

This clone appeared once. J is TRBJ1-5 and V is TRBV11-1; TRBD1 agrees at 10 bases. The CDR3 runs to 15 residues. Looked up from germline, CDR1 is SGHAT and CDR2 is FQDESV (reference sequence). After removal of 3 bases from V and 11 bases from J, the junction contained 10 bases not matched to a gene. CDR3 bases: TGTGCCAGCAGCTTCGCCGGGACAGGGGAGATGTCCCAGCATTTT. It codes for CASSFAGTGEMSQHF.

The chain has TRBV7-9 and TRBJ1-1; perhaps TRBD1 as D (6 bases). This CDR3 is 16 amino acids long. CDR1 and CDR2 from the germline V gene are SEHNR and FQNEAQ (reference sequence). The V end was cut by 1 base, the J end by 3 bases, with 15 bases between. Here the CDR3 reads CASSLVPDRTYTEAFF. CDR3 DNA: TGTGCCAGCAGCTTAGTCCCGGACAGAACCTACACTGAAGCTTTCTTT. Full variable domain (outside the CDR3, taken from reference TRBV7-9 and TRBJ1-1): DTGVSQNPRHKITKRGQNVTFRCDPISEHNRLYWYRQTLGQGPEFLTYFQNEAQLEKSRLLSDRFSAERPKGSFSTLEIQRTEQGDSAMYLCASSLVPDRTYTEAFFGQGTRLTVV.

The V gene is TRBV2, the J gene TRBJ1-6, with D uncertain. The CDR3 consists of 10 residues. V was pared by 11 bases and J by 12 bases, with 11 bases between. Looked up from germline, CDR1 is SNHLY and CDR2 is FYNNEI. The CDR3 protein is CALPPKPLHF. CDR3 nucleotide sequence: TGTGCCCTCCCCCCAAAACCCCTCCACTTT.

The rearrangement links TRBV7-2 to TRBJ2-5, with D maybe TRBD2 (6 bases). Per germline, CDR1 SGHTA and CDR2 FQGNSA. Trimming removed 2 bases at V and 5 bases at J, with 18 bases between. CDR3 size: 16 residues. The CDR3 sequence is CASSLSGSGSWETQYF. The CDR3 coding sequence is TGTGCCAGCAGCTTATCAGGGAGCGGGTCCTGGGAGACCCAGTACTTC.

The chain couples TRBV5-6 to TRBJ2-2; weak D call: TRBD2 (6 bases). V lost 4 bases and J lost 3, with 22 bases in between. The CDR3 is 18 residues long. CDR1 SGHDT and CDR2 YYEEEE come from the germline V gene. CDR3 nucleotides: TGTGCCAGCAGCAAGACCGGGAGCCTAGGCCGTGACACCGGGGAGCTGTTTTTT. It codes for CASSKTGSLGRDTGELFF.

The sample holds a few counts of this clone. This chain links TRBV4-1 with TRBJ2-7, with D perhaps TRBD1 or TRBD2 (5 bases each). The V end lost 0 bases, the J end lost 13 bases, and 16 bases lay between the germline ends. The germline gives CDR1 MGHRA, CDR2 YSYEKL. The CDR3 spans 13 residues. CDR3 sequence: CASSQEFPGPSYF. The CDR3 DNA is TGCGCCAGCAGCCAAGAATTCCCGGGACCGTCTTACTTC.

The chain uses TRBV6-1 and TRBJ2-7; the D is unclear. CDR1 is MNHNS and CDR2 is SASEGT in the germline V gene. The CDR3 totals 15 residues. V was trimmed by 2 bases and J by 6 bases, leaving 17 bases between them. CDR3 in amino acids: CASSELYGISTEQYF. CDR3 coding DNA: TGTGCCAGCAGTGAATTATATGGGATTTCTACCGAGCAGTACTTC.

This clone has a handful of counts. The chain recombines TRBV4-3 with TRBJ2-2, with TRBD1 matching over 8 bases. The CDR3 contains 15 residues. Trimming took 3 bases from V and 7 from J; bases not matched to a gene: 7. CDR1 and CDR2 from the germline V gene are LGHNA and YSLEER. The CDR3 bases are TGCGCCAGCAGCCAGGGGACAGGAAGTTACGGGGAGCTGTTTTTT. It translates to CASSQGTGSYGELFF.

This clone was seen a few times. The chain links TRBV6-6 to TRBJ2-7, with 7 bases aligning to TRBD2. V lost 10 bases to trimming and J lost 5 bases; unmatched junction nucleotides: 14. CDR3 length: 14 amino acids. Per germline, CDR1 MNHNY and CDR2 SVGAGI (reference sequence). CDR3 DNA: TGTGCCACCAAACGGGGAGGGGATAGCCACGAGCAGTACTTC. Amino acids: CATKRGGDSHEQYF.

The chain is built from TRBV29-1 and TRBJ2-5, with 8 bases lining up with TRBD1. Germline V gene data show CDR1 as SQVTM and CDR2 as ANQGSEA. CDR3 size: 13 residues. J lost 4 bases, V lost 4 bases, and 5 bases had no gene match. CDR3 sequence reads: CSVVRGQLETQYF. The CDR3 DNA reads TGCAGCGTTGTCAGGGGGCAGTTAGAGACCCAGTACTTC.

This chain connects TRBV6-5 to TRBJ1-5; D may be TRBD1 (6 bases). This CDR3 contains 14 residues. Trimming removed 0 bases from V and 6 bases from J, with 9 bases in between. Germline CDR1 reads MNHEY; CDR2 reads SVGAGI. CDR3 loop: CASSYSTGSQPQHF. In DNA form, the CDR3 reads TGTGCCAGCAGTTACTCGACAGGTAGTCAGCCCCAGCATTTT.

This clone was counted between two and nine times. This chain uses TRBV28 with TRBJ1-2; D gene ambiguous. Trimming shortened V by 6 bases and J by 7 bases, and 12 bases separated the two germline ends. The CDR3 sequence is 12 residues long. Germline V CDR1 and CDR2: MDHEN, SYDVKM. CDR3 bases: TGTGCCAGCAGGCCACGGACGGTTGGCTACACCTTC. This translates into CASRPRTVGYTF.

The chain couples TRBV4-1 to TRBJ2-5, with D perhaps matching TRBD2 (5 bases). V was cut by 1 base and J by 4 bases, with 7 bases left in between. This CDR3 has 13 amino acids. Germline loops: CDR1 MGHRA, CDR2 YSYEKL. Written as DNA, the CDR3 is TGCGCCAGCAGCCAAGGAGGGCTAGAGACCCAGTACTTC. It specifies CASSQGGLETQYF.

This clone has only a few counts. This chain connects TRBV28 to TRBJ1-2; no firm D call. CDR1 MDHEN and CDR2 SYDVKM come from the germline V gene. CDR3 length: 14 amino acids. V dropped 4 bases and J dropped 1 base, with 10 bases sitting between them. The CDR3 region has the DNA TGTGCCAGCAGTTCCGCGGGGTTTAACTATGGCTACACCTTC. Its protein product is CASSSAGFNYGYTF.

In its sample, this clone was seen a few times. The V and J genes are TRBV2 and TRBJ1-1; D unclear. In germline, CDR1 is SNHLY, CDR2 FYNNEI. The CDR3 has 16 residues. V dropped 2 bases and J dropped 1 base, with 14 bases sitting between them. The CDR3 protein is CASSELAGGQNTEAFF. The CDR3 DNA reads TGTGCCAGCAGTGAATTAGCAGGTGGCCAGAACACTGAAGCTTTCTTT.

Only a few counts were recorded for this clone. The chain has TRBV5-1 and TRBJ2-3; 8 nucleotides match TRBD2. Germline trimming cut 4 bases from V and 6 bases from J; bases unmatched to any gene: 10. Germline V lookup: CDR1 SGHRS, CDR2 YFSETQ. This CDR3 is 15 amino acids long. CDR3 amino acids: CASSPPAGGLDTQYF. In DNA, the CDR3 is TGCGCCAGCAGCCCGCCGGCGGGGGGCCTGGATACGCAGTATTTT.

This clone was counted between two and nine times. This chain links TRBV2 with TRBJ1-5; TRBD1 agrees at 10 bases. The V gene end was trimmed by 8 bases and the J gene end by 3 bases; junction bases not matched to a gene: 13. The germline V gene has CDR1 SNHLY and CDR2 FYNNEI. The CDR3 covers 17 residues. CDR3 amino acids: CASSPGTGVGINQPQHF. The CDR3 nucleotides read TGTGCCAGCTCCCCCGGGACAGGGGTTGGTATCAATCAGCCCCAGCATTTT.

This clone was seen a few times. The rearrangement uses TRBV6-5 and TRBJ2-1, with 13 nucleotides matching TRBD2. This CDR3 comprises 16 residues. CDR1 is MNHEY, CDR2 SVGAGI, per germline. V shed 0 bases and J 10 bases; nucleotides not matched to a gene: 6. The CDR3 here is CASSYSGTSGVREQFF. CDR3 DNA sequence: TGTGCCAGCAGTTACTCCGGGACTAGCGGGGTTAGGGAGCAGTTCTTC.